A selection of T cell receptor beta chains follows, all from one sample in a study of control samples from healthy donors and cancer patients. Repertoires were generated with immunoSEQ multiplex PCR, while TCRdb's copy carries only in-frame clones and drops some. The sample records 65,000 to 90,000 clones, approximately 94% being singletons. The sample taken for sequencing was blood. The source of these receptors is a woman in her thirties in good health. CDR3s include the opening cysteine and the closing phenylalanine or tryptophan. The order of the fields is J gene, V gene, D gene, clone size, CDR3 protein, CDR3 DNA. D genes are given only for firm matches. Expanded clones get a size class; other rows say once, few or many, or leave the size out.

TRBJ1-6 TRBV7-3 NA NA CASSLNSFLNSPLHF TGTGCCAGCAGCTTAAACTCTTTCCTTAATTCACCCCTCCACTTT
TRBJ1-1 TRBV6-5 TRBD1 NA CASSYSGGRDTEAFF TGTGCCAGCAGTTATTCAGGGGGAAGGGACACTGAAGCTTTCTTT
TRBJ1-3 TRBV19 NA NA CASNDVGGAGNTIYF TGTGCCAGTAACGACGTTGGGGGGGCTGGAAACACCATATATTTT
TRBJ1-2 TRBV18 TRBD1 NA CASSLDAGTGSRYGYTF TGTGCCAGCTCACTTGACGCCGGGACAGGGTCTCGCTATGGCTACACCTTC
TRBJ1-1 TRBV3-1/TRBV3-2 NA once CASSQAETEAFF TGTGCCAGCAGCCAGGCAGAGACAGAAGCTTTCTTT
TRBJ2-1 TRBV7-3 TRBD2 NA CASSSGLAPYNEQFF TGTGCCAGCAGCTCGGGACTAGCTCCCTACAATGAGCAGTTCTTC
TRBJ2-5 TRBV5-4 TRBD1 NA CASSVKTGSETQYF TGTGCCAGCAGCGTGAAGACAGGGTCGGAGACCCAGTACTTC
TRBJ2-7 TRBV5-4 NA NA CASSPFGRGSYEQYF TGTGCCAGCAGCCCGTTTGGGCGGGGCAGCTACGAGCAGTACTTC
TRBJ2-1 TRBV19 TRBD2 NA CASLESGGAYNEQFF TGTGCCAGTTTAGAAAGCGGGGGGGCCTACAATGAGCAGTTCTTC
TRBJ1-1 TRBV21-1 NA NA CANDGGNTEAFF TGTGCCAACGACGGGGGAAACACTGAAGCTTTCTTT
TRBJ1-2 TRBV7-9 NA NA CASSLGGTGRIYGYTF TGTGCCAGCAGCTTAGGGGGGACGGGACGGATCTATGGCTACACCTTC
TRBJ1-5 TRBV28 NA NA CASSPVGDTRDQPQHF TGTGCCAGCAGTCCGGTGGGAGACACGAGGGATCAGCCCCAGCATTTT
TRBJ1-6 TRBV7-3 NA once CASSSAGYSPLHF TGTGCCAGCAGCTCCGCGGGGTATTCACCCCTCCACTTT
TRBJ1-2 TRBV5-6 NA NA CASSLRQDPPGYTF TGTGCCAGCAGCTTGCGGCAGGACCCCCCTGGCTACACCTTC
TRBJ1-4 TRBV19 NA NA CASSITGAPNEKLFF TGTGCCAGTAGTATCACGGGGGCACCTAATGAAAAACTGTTTTTT
TRBJ1-1 TRBV6-5 NA NA CASSHRQPMNTEAFF TGTGCCAGCAGCCACCGACAGCCTATGAACACTGAAGCTTTCTTT
TRBJ1-2 TRBV6-5 NA NA CASSYRVNYGYTF TGTGCCAGCAGTTACAGGGTGAACTATGGCTACACCTTC
TRBJ1-1 TRBV18 NA NA CASSPRQEAFF TGTGCCAGCTCACCACGACAGGAAGCTTTCTTT
TRBJ2-1 TRBV5-8 NA NA CASSSRGAQNNEQFF TGTGCCAGCAGCAGTCGGGGGGCCCAGAACAATGAGCAGTTCTTC
TRBJ1-5 TRBV19 TRBD1 NA CASSQTGGNQPQHF TGTGCCAGTAGCCAAACAGGGGGCAATCAGCCCCAGCATTTT
TRBJ1-2 TRBV24-1 TRBD1 once CATSDTGGINYGYTF TGTGCCACCAGTGATACAGGGGGTATTAACTATGGCTACACCTTC
TRBJ1-1 TRBV14 NA NA CASSQDALGRAFF TGTGCCAGCAGCCAAGATGCCCTCGGGAGAGCTTTCTTT
TRBJ1-6 TRBV6-5 TRBD1 NA CASNRGDSPLHF TGTGCCAGCAACAGGGGGGACTCACCCCTCCACTTT
TRBJ1-5 TRBV19 NA NA CASSTQGYNQPQHF TGTGCCAGTAGTACCCAGGGTTACAATCAGCCCCAGCATTTT
TRBJ1-4 TRBV15 NA NA CATSRDRQVGKLFF TGTGCCACCAGCAGAGATAGACAGGTCGGAAAACTGTTTTTT
TRBJ1-4 TRBV6-6 NA NA CASSYSGYGEKLFF TGTGCCAGCAGTTACTCAGGGTACGGTGAAAAACTGTTTTTT
TRBJ2-2 TRBV29-1 NA NA CSVVNRETGELFF TGCAGCGTTGTTAACAGGGAGACCGGGGAGCTGTTTTTT
TRBJ1-1 TRBV28 NA NA CASSWADYTEAFF TGTGCCAGCAGTTGGGCGGATTACACTGAAGCTTTCTTT
TRBJ1-5 TRBV2 NA NA CASKGSDDQPQHF TGTGCCAGCAAGGGGTCGGATGATCAGCCCCAGCATTTT
TRBJ1-1 TRBV5-1 NA NA CASSLEGNTEAFF TGCGCCAGCAGCTTGGAGGGGAACACTGAAGCTTTCTTT
TRBJ2-6 TRBV3-1/TRBV3-2 NA NA CASSQGYSGANVLTF TGTGCCAGCAGCCAAGGGTACTCTGGGGCCAACGTCCTGACTTTC
TRBJ2-6 TRBV7-8 NA NA CASSEGQGRSGANVLTF TGTGCCAGCAGCGAAGGCCAGGGCCGATCGGGGGCCAACGTCCTGACTTTC
TRBJ2-3 TRBV7-3 NA NA CASSSLLGDTQYF TGTGCCAGCAGCTCCCTTCTCGGAGATACGCAGTATTTT
TRBJ2-1 TRBV9 TRBD2 NA CASSVASGGYSDNEQFF TGTGCCAGCAGCGTAGCCAGCGGGGGGTACAGCGACAATGAGCAGTTCTTC
TRBJ2-4 TRBV30 TRBD2 NA CASSSGGGINIQYF TGTGCCTCCTCTTCTGGCGGGGGGATAAACATTCAGTACTTC
TRBJ1-5 TRBV5-5 TRBD1 NA CASSPGGSFPQPQHF TGTGCCAGCAGCCCAGGGGGGTCATTCCCCCAGCCCCAGCATTTT
TRBJ1-2 TRBV15 TRBD1 NA CATSRGVGQGDRYGYTF TGTGCCACCAGCAGAGGGGTAGGACAGGGGGATAGATATGGCTACACCTTC